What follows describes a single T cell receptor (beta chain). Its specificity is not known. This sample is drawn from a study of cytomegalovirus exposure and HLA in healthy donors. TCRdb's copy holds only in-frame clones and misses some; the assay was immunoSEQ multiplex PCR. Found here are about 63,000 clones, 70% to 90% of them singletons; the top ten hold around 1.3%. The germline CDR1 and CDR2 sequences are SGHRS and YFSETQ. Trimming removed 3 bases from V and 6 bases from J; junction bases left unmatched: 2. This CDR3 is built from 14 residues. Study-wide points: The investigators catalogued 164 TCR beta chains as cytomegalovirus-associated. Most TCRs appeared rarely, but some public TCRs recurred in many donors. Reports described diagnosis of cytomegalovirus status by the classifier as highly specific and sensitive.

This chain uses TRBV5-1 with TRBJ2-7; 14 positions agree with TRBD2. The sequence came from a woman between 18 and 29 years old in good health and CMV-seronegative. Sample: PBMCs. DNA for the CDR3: TGCGCCAGCAGCTCCGGACTAGCGGGAGGCGAGCAGTACTTC. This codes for CASSSGLAGGEQYF.